This T cell receptor (beta chain) was recorded in a study of tumor-infiltrating lymphocytes in primary liver carcinoma. CDR3 length: 14 residues. Germline-derived CDR1 and CDR2 are MNHEY and SVGAGI. TCR beta cDNA came from around 0.5 ug total RNA, primed with a constant-region primer. Three nested multiplex PCR rounds of slightly modified ARM-PCR generated TCR beta libraries. Rounds one and two of PCR, each of about 10 cycles, were primed with TRBV1-TRBV30 forward primers and a C-beta reverse primer. TCRdb redid the calling of the multiplex PCR reads with MiXCR, one entry per CDR3 protein. The table records approximately 320,000 distinct CDR3 sequences, almost 60% of them present only once. Germline DNA was also extracted, with blood RNA taken from unsorted whole blood. A remark on this clonotype: A single base separates this from a much larger clone, so it may be a read error.

This TCR was recovered from a woman aged 30 to 39 with primary liver carcinoma and hepatitis B virus infection. Sequenced input: peripheral blood. The chain is built from TRBV6-5 and TRBJ2-2; 10 bases are a match to TRBD1. The chain's CDR3 is CAGSWDRGLRELFF. The DNA of the CDR3 is TGTGCCGGCAGTTGGGACAGGGGCTTGAGGGAGCTGTTTTTT.